This T cell receptor (beta chain) was found in a study of T-cell reconstitution after alpha-beta-depleted transplantation in children. The sample holds a few counts of this clonotype. During its preparation, the TCRbeta library received unique molecular identifiers. Each CDR3 protein is one row after TCRdb ran MiXCR on the PCR reads. The data show about 360,000 distinct CDR3 sequences, about an eighth seen once. The CDR3 has 13 amino acids. Germline CDR1 SGHRS, CDR2 YFSETQ. V was clipped by 2 bases and J by 7 bases, with 12 bases between them. V gene TRBV5-1 combines with J gene TRBJ2-5; D uncertain. The input for sequencing was PBMCs, taken from the stem cell graft. The receptor's source is a human donor who donated a stem cell graft to a child with Fanconi anemia. The CDR3 region has the DNA TGCGCCAGCAGCTTCTCCCGGGCAGGGACCCAGTACTTC. Translating it yields CASSFSRAGTQYF.